This T cell receptor beta chain is drawn from a study of T cell repertoires in cytomegalovirus infection. On the study more broadly: Through public TCR beta signatures, both CMV infection and matching HLA type were indicated.

This clonotype appeared many times. Its target is unknown. The CDR3 has 13 residues. Germline V gives CDR1 SGHVS, CDR2 FQNEAQ. The ends were cut back, 1 base at V and 8 bases at J, with 11 bases in the middle. TCRdb reanalysed the reads using MiXCR and keeps one entry per CDR3 protein. The table lists approximately 500,000 distinct CDR3 sequences, about 15% of them singletons. General study findings and limits: Dominating the ex vivo response were HLA-C-restricted CMV-specific TCR beta clonotypes. CMV carriers having the relevant HLA were flagged by cumulative public TCR beta family frequency.

The J gene is TRBJ1-2, the V gene TRBV7-8, with D perhaps matching TRBD1 (5 bases). This receptor was taken from a human donor in good health (CMV status not recorded). Some clones in this sample may be carry-over from other donors' samples. The material sequenced was CD8+ T cells from PBMCs. The CDR3 loop is CASSLEVGDGYTF. For the CDR3, the DNA is TGTGCCAGCAGCTTAGAGGTGGGGGACGGCTACACCTTC.